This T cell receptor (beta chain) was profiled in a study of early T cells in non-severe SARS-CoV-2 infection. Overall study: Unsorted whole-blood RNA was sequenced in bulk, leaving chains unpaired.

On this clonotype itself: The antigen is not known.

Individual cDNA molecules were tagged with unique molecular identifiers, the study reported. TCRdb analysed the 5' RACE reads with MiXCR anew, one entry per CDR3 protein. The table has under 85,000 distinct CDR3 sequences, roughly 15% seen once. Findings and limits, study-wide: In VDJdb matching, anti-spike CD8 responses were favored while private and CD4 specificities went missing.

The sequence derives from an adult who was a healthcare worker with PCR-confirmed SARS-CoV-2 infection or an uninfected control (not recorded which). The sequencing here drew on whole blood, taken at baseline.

The CDR3: CASSPTGSYGYTF. CDR3 bases: TGTGCCAGCAGCCCGACAGGGTCCTATGGCTACACCTTC. The J gene is TRBJ1-2, the V gene TRBV7-2; 7 bases line up with TRBD1. CDR3 length: 13 amino acids. V shed 5 bases, J shed 4 bases, and the junction held 4 bases outside the gene matches. From germline, CDR1 is SGHTA and CDR2 FQGNSA.